These 11 T cell receptor beta chains were sequenced from one sample in a study of beta chain features in type 1 diabetes. Sequenced material consisted of expressed TCRB transcripts (all of the isolated RNA was reverse transcribed). The protocol was immunoSEQ multiplex PCR, while the TCRdb copy is restricted to in-frame clones and leaves out a portion. The sample consists of some 47,000 clones, roughly 40% of them appearing once. General study findings and limits: Among all four CD4+ subsets, Type 1 diabetes patients had TCRB CDR3s that were moderately but significantly shorter.

Antigens of these TCRs are unknown. Source material: stem cell memory CD4+ T cells from blood. These receptor sequences come from a young man with type 1 diabetes.

This chain connects TRBV5-1 to TRBJ1-3; 7 nucleotides agree with TRBD1. Trimming removed 0 bases from V and 2 bases from J; junction bases left unmatched: 2. CDR3 length equals 15 residues. Germline V gene lookup returns CDR1 SGHRS and CDR2 YFSETQ. CDR3 nucleotides: TGCGCCAGCAGCTTGGAAGGGGGCCCTGGAAACACCATATATTTT. This codes for CASSLEGGPGNTIYF.

The chain has TRBV19 and TRBJ2-2; D is perhaps TRBD1 (6 bases). CDR1 and CDR2 from the germline V gene are LNHDA and SQIVND (reference sequence). The ends were cut back, 2 bases at V and 5 bases at J, with 9 bases in the middle. This CDR3 has 14 residues. In nucleotides, the CDR3 is TGTGCCAGTAGTATACAGGGGATAACCGGGGAGCTGTTTTTT. Its protein product is CASSIQGITGELFF. The whole variable domain, filled in from reference TRBV19 and TRBJ2-2, reads DGGITQSPKYLFRKEGQNVTLSCEQNLNHDAMYWYRQDPGQGLRLIYYSQIVNDFQKGDIAEGYSVSREKKESFPLTVTSAQKNPTAFYLCASSIQGITGELFFGEGSRLTVL.

The rearrangement uses TRBV6-5 and TRBJ2-7; 12 nucleotides agree with TRBD2. CDR1 and CDR2 (germline): MNHEY, SVGAGI. V shed 6 bases, J shed 5 bases, and the junction held 5 bases outside the gene matches. The CDR3 is made up of 14 amino acids. This CDR3 reads CASSQTSGRNEQYF. The CDR3 nucleotides are TGTGCCAGCAGCCAGACTAGCGGGAGAAACGAGCAGTACTTC.

This chain connects TRBV7-2 to TRBJ2-2; 8 nucleotides line up with TRBD2. The junction had 5 bases not matched to a gene; V was cut back by 1 base and J by 7 bases. This CDR3 contains 15 residues. CDR1 SGHTA and CDR2 FQGNSA come from the germline V gene. The CDR3 sequence: CASSLGSGRHGELFF. The CDR3 DNA reads as TGTGCCAGCAGCTTAGGGAGCGGGAGACACGGGGAGCTGTTTTTT. Full variable domain (missing parts from reference TRBV7-2 and TRBJ2-2): GAGVSQSPSNKVTEKGKDVELRCDPISGHTALYWYRQSLGQGLEFLIYFQGNSAPDKSGLPSDRFSAERTGGSVSTLTIQRTQQEDSAVYLCASSLGSGRHGELFFGEGSRLTVL.

The rearrangement uses TRBV2 and TRBJ1-1; D unclear. Germline-derived CDR1 and CDR2 are SNHLY and FYNNEI. CDR3 length: 12 residues. Trimming removed 7 bases at V and 4 bases at J, with 10 bases between. The CDR3 here is CASKLRGTEAFF. The CDR3 nucleotides read TGTGCCAGCAAGCTCCGGGGCACTGAAGCTTTCTTT.

The chain recombines TRBV10-2 with TRBJ1-5, with 7 bases matching TRBD1. The CDR3 covers 17 residues. CDR1 is WSHSY and CDR2 is SAAADI in the germline V gene. Trimming at V came to 4 bases and at J to 3 bases, leaving 12 bases not matched to a gene. In DNA form, the CDR3 reads TGCGCCAGCAGTGGCCAAACGAGACAGGGAGTCAATCAGCCCCAGCATTTT. This translates into CASSGQTRQGVNQPQHF.

This clone has only a few counts. The gene calls are TRBV7-3 and TRBJ2-5; a weak D match, TRBD2 (6 bases). This CDR3 is built from 13 residues. From germline, CDR1 is SGHTA and CDR2 FQGTGA. The V gene lost 5 bases and the J gene lost 4 bases, with 11 bases spanning the gap. The chain's CDR3 is CASSRLDGETQYF. The CDR3, as DNA: TGTGCCAGCAGCCGACTAGATGGAGAGACCCAGTACTTC.

The rearrangement links TRBV18 to TRBJ1-2; 10 bases align to TRBD1. From germline, CDR1 is KGHSH and CDR2 LQKENI. This CDR3 has 18 amino acids. J was trimmed by 5 bases and V by 2 bases; bases with no gene match: 14. The CDR3 reads CASSPRMVPGQGQYGYTF. The CDR3 DNA is TGTGCCAGCTCACCAAGAATGGTCCCGGGACAGGGGCAGTATGGCTACACCTTC.

This chain joins TRBV2 and TRBJ1-1; 7 nucleotides line up with TRBD1. This CDR3 spans 13 amino acids. J gave up 1 base and V 7 bases, and 3 bases lay outside the gene matches. Germline assignment: CDR1 SNHLY and CDR2 FYNNEI. CDR3 region: CASKGQKNTEAFF. The CDR3 nucleotides read TGTGCCAGCAAGGGACAGAAGAACACTGAAGCTTTCTTT.

A few counts support this clone. The V call is TRBV7-8, the J call TRBJ2-7; tentative D call: TRBD2 (6 bases). CDR1 is SGHVS and CDR2 is FQNEAQ in the germline V gene. V dropped 5 bases and J dropped 0 bases, with 11 bases sitting between them. The CDR3 sequence is 14 residues long. The DNA of the CDR3 is TGTGCCAGCAGCCGGGGGAGCCTCTCCTACGAGCAGTACTTC. Encoded protein: CASSRGSLSYEQYF.

The rearrangement links TRBV6-5 to TRBJ1-1; TRBD1 aligns across 10 bases. The CDR3 spans 16 residues. V was clipped by 3 bases and J by 1 base; unmatched bases: 5. Looked up from germline, CDR1 is MNHEY and CDR2 is SVGAGI. The CDR3 DNA sequence: TGTGCCAGCAGTTATGACAGGGGGCCTTCGAACACTGAAGCTTTCTTT. It yields the protein CASSYDRGPSNTEAFF.